This TCR beta chain was captured in a study of identical twins (dated by TCRdb to the mid-2010s). Regarding the research as a whole: To test whether fetal clonotypes persist, this study deep-sequenced TCR alpha and beta repertoires from monozygotic twins, from unrelated adults of various ages, and from cord blood. To rule out contamination, replicate twin experiments were performed at different times with different library preparation protocols. General study outcomes and caveats: Abundant cord blood beta clonotypes had fewer insertions, young adult naive repertoires showed a similar but weaker trend, and memory repertoires showed no such trend. In monozygotic twins, out-of-frame TCR alpha sharing was systematically underestimated by recombination models, although the models agreed with sharing between unrelated individuals. Zero-insertion analyses could be partly confounded by invariant T cells such as MAIT and iNKT, although diverse VJ usage argued against such confounding for most clonotypes. The excess sharing between twins in beta out-of-frame sequences was weaker because fewer shared sequences reduced the signal-to-noise ratio. Because the same donors could not be followed over many years, conclusions were based on cross-sectional statistical analysis. Compared with coincidental sharing between unrelated individuals, an excess of low generation-probability sequences was observed among out-of-frame TCR alpha sequences shared between twins.

There are a few counts of this clonotype. The target of this receptor is not known. Base qualities are not at hand, and no much larger clone is one base apart. In the germline V gene, CDR1 corresponds to SGHDT and CDR2 to YYEEEE. The cysteine opens and the phenylalanine closes a CDR3 of 16 amino acids. Of the read, only the CDR3 DNA is kept; its 48 bases are in frame from base 1. The germline V and J ends show losses of 4 bases and 5 bases respectively, and no gene match explains 7 bases of the junction. The receptor library was made with 5' RACE. TCRdb records Illumina HiSeq 2000 as the sequencer. Template switching added a universal primer binding site, and the final cDNA carried a unique molecular identifier that allowed TCR cDNA molecules to be counted accurately. Specific primers in the conserved constant-segment region were used to synthesize first-strand cDNA for the TCR alpha and beta chains. To control for contamination, every cDNA library carried two barcodes: a SMART-Mk sample barcode plus Illumina barcodes. TruSeq adapter sequences and Illumina sample barcodes were added in two successive PCR steps. The TCR alpha and beta cDNA libraries were sequenced on the Illumina HiSeq platform using custom primers. In the authors' own workflow: Unique molecular identifiers were extracted from raw reads with MiGEC, and CDR3 positions were determined with MiXCR. Recombination models were inferred per individual with the repgenHMM and IGoR tools using an EM algorithm. Shared clonotype analysis was performed with the tcR package in R, normalizing sharing by the product of cloneset sizes. To study raw recombination free of thymic and clonal selection effects, out-of-frame nonproductive sequences were analyzed. TCRdb reanalyzed the raw reads on its own, using fastp at Q25 for trimming and MiXCR for clone calling, and kept in-frame beta chains. Rows merge per CDR3 protein into single entries with the most common DNA and genes. These V and J calls originate from TCRdb's pipeline instead of the authors' own analysis. The sample includes some 730,000 distinct CDR3 sequences, with about 18% observed a single time. Together, the top ten hold 13% of the sample.

All donors were healthy Caucasians. Three pairs of female monozygotic twins, all aged 18 to 29 years, made up the twin cohort. The RNA used for TCR libraries was isolated from peripheral blood mononuclear cells. This same sample was also taken into another study, of T cells expressing NK-cell markers. In that second paper, the authors write: Three sorted T-cell subsets (CD3+CD56+NKG2C+, CD3+CD56+NKG2C- and CD3+CD56-NKG2C+) from several donors had their TCR beta-chain repertoires profiled. Among the eight sequenced donors, only one was HCMV-seronegative, while the other seven were HCMV-seropositive. To restrict sorting to alphabetaTCR-expressing T cells, an anti-gammadeltaTCR antibody was added in several experiments. In six donors, the dominant CD3+CD56+NKG2C+ clonotypes ranked among the top 10 CD8+ clonotypes, making up 1.0-7.0% of CD8+ T cells. Those dominant clonotypes were again the most abundant among CD3+CD56-NKG2C+ cells in a handful of donors, at about 28.3-60.1%. Whether the expanded NKG2C-expressing T cell clones were specific for HCMV antigens was left unclear. The eight sequenced donors were randomly selected healthy volunteers, three men and five women. To determine HCMV serostatus, a commercial ELISA kit was used to detect HCMV-specific IgG in serum. Bulk peripheral blood T-cell repertoires were additionally sequenced from unsorted PBMC for six donors. MIGEC was used to demultiplex reads and group reads by UMI, and MiTCR was used to assemble and quantify clonotypes. To exclude erroneous sequences, only TCR cDNA sequences supported by at least two reads were retained. Downstream repertoire analysis used the tcR package, and clonotypes were matched across fractions by CDR3 nucleotide sequence plus V segment. VDJmatch was used to annotate antigen specificity against VDJdb, with one amino acid substitution allowed in CDR3.

The TCR sequence derives from a woman aged 18-29 years in good health. Specimen: PBMCs. The chain employs TRBV5-6 and TRBJ2-1, and 12 junction bases match TRBD2. CDR3 protein: CASSRRTSGTHNEQFF. The bases are TGTGCCAGCAGCAGACGGACTAGCGGGACCCACAATGAGCAGTTCTTC.